Listed below are T cell receptor beta chains from one sample, sequenced in a study of CD8 T cells in ankylosing spondylitis. TCRdb fed the 5' RACE reads into MiXCR, producing one record per CDR3 protein. The sample carries a few hundred thousand distinct CDR3 sequences, around 20% recorded once. Sequenced: blood, either unsorted or a sorted T cell fraction (not recorded which). These receptor sequences come from a male donor with ankylosing spondylitis or in good health (not recorded which). Each CDR3 is given without its conserved first and last residue. D genes are given only for firm matches.

>-|TRBV20-1
SARDQGGGETQY
>-|TRBV12-3/TRBV12-4
ASKYGPPSYEQY
>-|TRBV3-1
ASSPAGETGELF
>-|TRBV12-3/TRBV12-4
ASSLWDGRTKETQY
>-|TRBV28
ASSFSPTRGTDTQY
>-|TRBV12-3/TRBV12-4
ASSGGTTTNEKLF
>-|TRBV29-1
SVVEGESTDTQY
>-|TRBV11-2
ASSLAGSNQPQH
>-|TRBV6-1
ASSPLISGNSPLH
>-|TRBV12-3/TRBV12-4
ASSLDTYEQY